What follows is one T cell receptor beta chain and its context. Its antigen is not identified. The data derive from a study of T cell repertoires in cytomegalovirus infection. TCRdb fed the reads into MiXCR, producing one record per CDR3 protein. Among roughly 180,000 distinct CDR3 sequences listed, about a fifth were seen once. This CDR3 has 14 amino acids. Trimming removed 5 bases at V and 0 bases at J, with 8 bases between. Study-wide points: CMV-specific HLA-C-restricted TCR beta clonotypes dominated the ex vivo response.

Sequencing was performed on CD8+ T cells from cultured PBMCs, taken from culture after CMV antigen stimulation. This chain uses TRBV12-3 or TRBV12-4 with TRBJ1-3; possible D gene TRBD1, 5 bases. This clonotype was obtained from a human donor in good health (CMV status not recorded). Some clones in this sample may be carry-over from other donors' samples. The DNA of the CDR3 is TGTGCCAGCAGTCCTCAGGGCTCTGGAAACACCATATATTTT. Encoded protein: CASSPQGSGNTIYF.